This T cell receptor (beta chain) was sequenced for a study of shared clonotypes between healthy human individuals. The CDR3 length is 12 residues. The ends were cut back, 0 bases at V and 7 bases at J, with 6 bases in the middle. Germline lookup yields CDR1 ENHRY and CDR2 SYGVKD. Negatively enriched CD4+ T cells were divided by CD45RA into naive and memory. Produced via immunoSEQ multiplex PCR; TCRdb's table is partial and in-frame only. Seen here are over a million clones, 95% to 97% observed once, and the top ten hold about 1.2%. This TCR was sampled from a man under 40 in good health. V is TRBV10-3 and J is TRBJ1-1, with D unresolved. Sequencing was done on a sample of naive CD4+ T cells sorted from blood. As for subset: CD45RA+ positively selected. The chain's CDR3 is CAISESVGEAFF. The CDR3 region has the DNA TGTGCCATCAGTGAGTCGGTGGGTGAAGCTTTCTTT.